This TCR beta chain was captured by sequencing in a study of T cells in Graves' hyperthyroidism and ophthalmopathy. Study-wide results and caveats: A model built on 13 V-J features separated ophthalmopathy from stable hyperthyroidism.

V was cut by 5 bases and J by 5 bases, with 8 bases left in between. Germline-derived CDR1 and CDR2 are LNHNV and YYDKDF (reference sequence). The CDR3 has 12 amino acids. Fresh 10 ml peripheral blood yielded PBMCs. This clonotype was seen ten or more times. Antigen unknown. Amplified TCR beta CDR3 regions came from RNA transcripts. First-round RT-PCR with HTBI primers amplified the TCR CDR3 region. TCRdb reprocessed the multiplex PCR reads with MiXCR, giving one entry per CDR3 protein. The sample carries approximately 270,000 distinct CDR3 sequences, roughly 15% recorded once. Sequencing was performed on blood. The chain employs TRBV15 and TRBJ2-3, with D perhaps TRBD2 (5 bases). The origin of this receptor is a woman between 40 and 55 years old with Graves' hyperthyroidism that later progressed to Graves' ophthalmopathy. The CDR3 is CATSPEVDTQYF. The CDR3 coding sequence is TGTGCCACCAGCCCGGAGGTAGATACGCAGTATTTT.